These T cell receptor beta chains were read from a single sample in a study of shared clonotypes between healthy human individuals. TCRdb's copy holds only in-frame clones and misses some; the assay was immunoSEQ multiplex PCR. Of about 2 million clones listed, roughly 94% are singletons. Sequencing was carried out using naive CD4+ T cells sorted from blood. Receptor source: a man younger than 35 in good health. The CDR3 runs from the conserved cysteine through the conserved F or W. The order of the fields is V gene, D gene, clone size, J gene, CDR3 protein, CDR3 DNA. D genes are given only for firm matches. Expanded clones are given a class, and other clones once, few, many or no size at all.

v_call: TRBV27; d_call: -; clone_size: -; j_call: TRBJ1-6; cdr3_aa: CASSFSPGVSPLHF; cdr3_nt: TGTGCCAGCAGCTTCTCGCCTGGGGTTTCACCCCTCCACTTT
v_call: TRBV7-2; d_call: -; clone_size: -; j_call: TRBJ2-2; cdr3_aa: CASGRDTNTGELFF; cdr3_nt: TGTGCCAGCGGCAGGGATACGAACACCGGGGAGCTGTTTTTT
v_call: TRBV30; d_call: -; clone_size: -; j_call: TRBJ2-2; cdr3_aa: CASSGDGELFF; cdr3_nt: TGTGCCTCTTCGGGGGACGGGGAGCTGTTTTTT
v_call: TRBV5-1; d_call: -; clone_size: -; j_call: TRBJ2-5; cdr3_aa: CASSLTGENQETQYF; cdr3_nt: TGCGCCAGCAGCTTGACCGGGGAGAACCAAGAGACCCAGTACTTC
v_call: TRBV6-5; d_call: -; clone_size: -; j_call: TRBJ1-5; cdr3_aa: CASNRAGGTQPQHF; cdr3_nt: TGTGCCAGCAACCGGGCCGGAGGTACTCAGCCCCAGCATTTT
v_call: TRBV7-6; d_call: -; clone_size: -; j_call: TRBJ2-1; cdr3_aa: CASSLVSRGARSEQFF; cdr3_nt: TGTGCCAGCAGCTTAGTTAGCCGGGGAGCACGTAGTGAGCAGTTCTTC
v_call: TRBV25-1; d_call: -; clone_size: -; j_call: TRBJ1-3; cdr3_aa: CASSEYKAAGNTIYF; cdr3_nt: TGTGCCAGCAGTGAATATAAAGCGGCGGGAAACACCATATATTTT
v_call: TRBV30; d_call: TRBD1; clone_size: many; j_call: TRBJ1-3; cdr3_aa: CAWMGQYGNTIYF; cdr3_nt: TGTGCCTGGATGGGACAGTATGGAAACACCATATATTTT
v_call: TRBV7-9; d_call: -; clone_size: -; j_call: TRBJ2-6; cdr3_aa: CASSLASSGANVLTF; cdr3_nt: TGTGCCAGCAGCCTCGCTTCCTCTGGGGCCAACGTCCTGACTTTC
v_call: TRBV6-1; d_call: -; clone_size: -; j_call: TRBJ2-7; cdr3_aa: CASSELGSGAYEQYF; cdr3_nt: TGTGCCAGCAGTGAATTAGGGTCGGGTGCCTACGAGCAGTACTTC
v_call: TRBV5-1; d_call: -; clone_size: -; j_call: TRBJ2-2; cdr3_aa: CASIGDTGELFF; cdr3_nt: TGCGCCAGCATCGGGGACACCGGGGAGCTGTTTTTT
v_call: TRBV6-6; d_call: TRBD1; clone_size: -; j_call: TRBJ1-6; cdr3_aa: CASRGTGANSPLHF; cdr3_nt: TGTGCCAGCAGGGGGACAGGAGCTAATTCACCCCTCCACTTT
v_call: TRBV10-3; d_call: -; clone_size: -; j_call: TRBJ1-2; cdr3_aa: CATTGGLDYGYTF; cdr3_nt: TGTGCCACGACCGGGGGGCTGGACTATGGCTACACCTTC
v_call: TRBV4-3; d_call: TRBD1; clone_size: -; j_call: TRBJ2-7; cdr3_aa: CASSFTFPGQGATGATYEQYF; cdr3_nt: TGCGCCAGCAGTTTTACTTTCCCGGGACAGGGGGCTACGGGAGCTACCTACGAGCAGTACTTC
v_call: TRBV19; d_call: -; clone_size: -; j_call: TRBJ2-2; cdr3_aa: CASHIASNTGELFF; cdr3_nt: TGTGCCAGCCATATCGCTAGCAACACCGGGGAGCTGTTTTTT
v_call: TRBV5-6; d_call: TRBD1; clone_size: -; j_call: TRBJ1-2; cdr3_aa: CASRNGQGKGYTF; cdr3_nt: TGTGCCAGCAGAAACGGACAGGGGAAGGGCTACACCTTC
v_call: TRBV18; d_call: -; clone_size: -; j_call: TRBJ2-1; cdr3_aa: CASSPGGSSYNEQFF; cdr3_nt: TGTGCCAGCTCACCAGGAGGGAGCTCCTACAATGAGCAGTTCTTC
v_call: TRBV5-6; d_call: TRBD1; clone_size: few; j_call: TRBJ2-1; cdr3_aa: CASSLGQGQFF; cdr3_nt: TGTGCCAGCAGCTTGGGACAGGGGCAGTTCTTC
v_call: TRBV5-6; d_call: TRBD2; clone_size: -; j_call: TRBJ2-3; cdr3_aa: CASSLPTSGSTDTQYF; cdr3_nt: TGTGCCAGCAGCTTACCGACTAGCGGGAGCACAGATACGCAGTATTTT
v_call: TRBV21-1; d_call: -; clone_size: -; j_call: TRBJ2-7; cdr3_aa: CASSNQLGPTYEQYF; cdr3_nt: TGTGCCAGCAGCAATCAGCTTGGACCTACCTACGAGCAGTACTTC
v_call: TRBV11-2; d_call: TRBD2; clone_size: -; j_call: TRBJ2-5; cdr3_aa: CASGREAVKGETQYF; cdr3_nt: TGTGCCAGCGGTCGGGAGGCGGTTAAGGGGGAGACCCAGTACTTC
v_call: TRBV15; d_call: -; clone_size: -; j_call: TRBJ1-2; cdr3_aa: CATSKGGVGYGYTF; cdr3_nt: TGTGCCACCAGCAAGGGGGGTGTGGGCTATGGCTACACCTTC
v_call: TRBV7-2; d_call: TRBD1; clone_size: -; j_call: TRBJ2-1; cdr3_aa: CASSKGQGIIDEQFF; cdr3_nt: TGTGCCAGCAGCAAGGGACAGGGAATTATCGATGAGCAGTTCTTC
v_call: TRBV2; d_call: -; clone_size: -; j_call: TRBJ2-5; cdr3_aa: CASSAGVTQTQYF; cdr3_nt: TGTGCCAGCAGTGCCGGGGTCACTCAGACCCAGTACTTC
v_call: TRBV2; d_call: -; clone_size: -; j_call: TRBJ2-7; cdr3_aa: CASRRGGSYEQYF; cdr3_nt: TGTGCCAGCAGACGTGGCGGGTCCTACGAGCAGTACTTC
v_call: TRBV10-1; d_call: TRBD2; clone_size: -; j_call: TRBJ2-7; cdr3_aa: CASRTPGLVYEQYF; cdr3_nt: TGCGCCAGCAGGACACCGGGACTAGTTTACGAGCAGTACTTC
v_call: TRBV7-9; d_call: -; clone_size: -; j_call: TRBJ2-1; cdr3_aa: CASSSLSGDDYNEQFF; cdr3_nt: TGTGCCAGCAGCTCACTCAGCGGAGACGACTACAATGAGCAGTTCTTC
v_call: TRBV16; d_call: -; clone_size: -; j_call: TRBJ2-1; cdr3_aa: CASSQARGVYNEQFF; cdr3_nt: TGTGCCAGCAGCCAAGCGCGGGGAGTTTACAATGAGCAGTTCTTC
v_call: TRBV27; d_call: -; clone_size: -; j_call: TRBJ1-5; cdr3_aa: CASTRAGDSNQPQHF; cdr3_nt: TGTGCCAGCACGAGGGCGGGGGATAGCAATCAGCCCCAGCATTTT
v_call: TRBV21-1; d_call: -; clone_size: -; j_call: TRBJ1-2; cdr3_aa: CASSNSTVGQHEQRNYGYTF; cdr3_nt: TGTGCCAGCAGCAACTCGACAGTCGGACAGCACGAGCAAAGAAACTATGGCTACACCTTC
v_call: TRBV6-5; d_call: -; clone_size: -; j_call: TRBJ2-3; cdr3_aa: CASSSPGVGTDTQYF; cdr3_nt: TGTGCCAGCAGTTCCCCAGGGGTAGGAACAGATACGCAGTATTTT
v_call: TRBV7-2; d_call: -; clone_size: -; j_call: TRBJ2-7; cdr3_aa: CASSSPGRQDSYEQYF; cdr3_nt: TGTGCCAGCAGCTCACCTGGACGACAGGACTCCTACGAGCAGTACTTC
v_call: TRBV7-2; d_call: TRBD2; clone_size: -; j_call: TRBJ2-3; cdr3_aa: CASSLAFKTSGSGGDTQYF; cdr3_nt: TGTGCCAGCAGCTTAGCGTTTAAGACTAGCGGGAGTGGAGGAGATACGCAGTATTTT
v_call: TRBV28; d_call: TRBD1; clone_size: -; j_call: TRBJ1-6; cdr3_aa: CASSLWAGQGNYNSPLHF; cdr3_nt: TGTGCCAGCAGTTTATGGGCGGGACAGGGAAACTATAATTCACCCCTCCACTTT
v_call: TRBV2; d_call: -; clone_size: few; j_call: TRBJ1-6; cdr3_aa: CASLQEVDSPLHF; cdr3_nt: TGTGCCAGCCTCCAGGAGGTTGATTCACCCCTCCACTTT
v_call: TRBV13; d_call: TRBD1; clone_size: -; j_call: TRBJ1-1; cdr3_aa: CASSQRQGVTGTEAFF; cdr3_nt: TGTGCCAGCAGCCAACGACAGGGGGTCACAGGAACTGAAGCTTTCTTT
v_call: TRBV11-2; d_call: TRBD1; clone_size: -; j_call: TRBJ1-4; cdr3_aa: CASSLEGQGNEKLFF; cdr3_nt: TGTGCCAGCAGCTTAGAGGGACAGGGGAATGAAAAACTGTTTTTT
v_call: TRBV27; d_call: -; clone_size: -; j_call: TRBJ1-5; cdr3_aa: CASSLKGGNQPQHF; cdr3_nt: TGTGCCAGCAGTTTAAAGGGTGGTAATCAGCCCCAGCATTTT
v_call: TRBV6-5; d_call: -; clone_size: -; j_call: TRBJ2-5; cdr3_aa: CASSPGAGETQYF; cdr3_nt: TGTGCCAGCAGTCCGGGGGCTGGGGAGACCCAGTACTTC
v_call: TRBV6-5; d_call: -; clone_size: -; j_call: TRBJ1-1; cdr3_aa: CASSYSFLGNTEAFF; cdr3_nt: TGTGCCAGCAGTTACTCGTTCCTAGGGAACACTGAAGCTTTCTTT
v_call: TRBV7-2; d_call: -; clone_size: -; j_call: TRBJ2-1; cdr3_aa: CASSLGRTAGKGEQFF; cdr3_nt: TGTGCCAGCAGCTTAGGTAGGACAGCTGGAAAAGGTGAGCAGTTCTTC
v_call: TRBV18; d_call: -; clone_size: -; j_call: TRBJ1-4; cdr3_aa: CASSRSATNEKLFF; cdr3_nt: TGTGCCAGCTCACGCAGTGCAACTAATGAAAAACTGTTTTTT
v_call: TRBV6-1; d_call: -; clone_size: -; j_call: TRBJ2-7; cdr3_aa: CASSEGGWGAYGHEQYF; cdr3_nt: TGTGCCAGCAGTGAAGGGGGATGGGGGGCGTATGGTCACGAGCAGTACTTC
v_call: TRBV6-6; d_call: -; clone_size: -; j_call: TRBJ2-3; cdr3_aa: CASSRSDTQYF; cdr3_nt: TGTGCCAGCAGTAGGTCAGATACGCAGTATTTT
v_call: TRBV30; d_call: -; clone_size: -; j_call: TRBJ2-2; cdr3_aa: CAWGPKSGDTGELFF; cdr3_nt: TGTGCCTGGGGTCCTAAGTCGGGGGATACCGGGGAGCTGTTTTTT
v_call: TRBV7-2; d_call: -; clone_size: once; j_call: TRBJ2-7; cdr3_aa: CASSPTASVYEQYF; cdr3_nt: TGTGCCAGCAGCCCCACGGCTAGCGTCTACGAGCAGTACTTC
v_call: TRBV27; d_call: -; clone_size: -; j_call: TRBJ2-1; cdr3_aa: CASSLAGTSYNEQFF; cdr3_nt: TGTGCCAGCAGTTTGGCCGGCACCTCCTACAATGAGCAGTTCTTC
v_call: TRBV28; d_call: TRBD1; clone_size: -; j_call: TRBJ1-5; cdr3_aa: CASTHSTIRGRNQPQHF; cdr3_nt: TGTGCCAGCACACATTCTACAATTAGGGGGCGCAATCAGCCCCAGCATTTT
v_call: TRBV5-4; d_call: -; clone_size: -; j_call: TRBJ1-2; cdr3_aa: CASSKGNSNYGYTF; cdr3_nt: TGTGCCAGCAGTAAGGGGAATTCTAACTATGGCTACACCTTC
v_call: TRBV2; d_call: TRBD2; clone_size: -; j_call: TRBJ2-5; cdr3_aa: CASSGLAGPQETQYF; cdr3_nt: TGTGCCAGCAGTGGTTTAGCGGGACCCCAAGAGACCCAGTACTTC
v_call: TRBV5-4; d_call: -; clone_size: -; j_call: TRBJ1-3; cdr3_aa: CASSLAGGARGNTIYF; cdr3_nt: TGTGCCAGCAGCTTGGCCGGGGGGGCCCGGGGAAACACCATATATTTT
v_call: TRBV7-9; d_call: -; clone_size: -; j_call: TRBJ1-2; cdr3_aa: CASSLTQGRRDGYTF; cdr3_nt: TGTGCCAGCAGCTTAACGCAGGGGCGGCGAGATGGCTACACCTTC
v_call: TRBV6-1; d_call: -; clone_size: -; j_call: TRBJ2-7; cdr3_aa: CASSPVPTAYEQYF; cdr3_nt: TGTGCCAGCAGTCCCGTCCCCACAGCTTACGAGCAGTACTTC